The TCR beta chain described here comes from a study of blood T cell repertoires in COVID-19 (dated by TCRdb to about 2020). Study-wide context: The collaborator samples originated in the United States, Italy and Spain and spanned the acute and convalescent phases of COVID-19. The samples were drawn from the first 160 participants of the ongoing ImmuneRACE study and from some 1,300 subjects provided by 6 global collaborators. Subjects who had been exposed to COVID-19, were actively infected with it, or had recovered from it provided the deeply sampled blood TCRbeta repertoires that made up the dataset. A freely available public database, intended as a resource for researchers studying the immune response to SARS-CoV-2, is where the repertoires were released. A de-identified subject ID, COVID-19 status, age in years and sex were almost always included in the sample metadata. Where available, HLA class I and class II types were obtained from metadata supplied by the sample provider rather than from assay-based typing. The prospective study material was composed of cDNA or gDNA derived from T cells, B-cell-depleted T cells, or PBMCs. Broader findings and caveats from the paper: How much clinical and demographic metadata was included differed by source and by participant, and the metadata was provided uncurated.

TCRbeta CDR3 regions were amplified from genomic DNA by means of the immunoSEQ Assay, a bias-controlled multiplex PCR. Under the source paper's analysis protocol: The number of nucleated cells in each sample was estimated from the amplification of reference gene primers within the assay. To quantify the absolute abundance of each unique TCRbeta CDR3 rearrangement, sequence reads were collapsed and filtered. For each sample, productive Simpson clonality was calculated as the square root of Simpson's diversity index over productive rearrangements. The clones in this table, taken by TCRdb from immuneACCESS, are in-frame only. Not every clone is retained; where verified, under half of the shortfall comes from an unresolved V gene, and the cause of the rest is unknown. That table furnishes V, J and clone size, whereas the DNA furnished D and trimming. For this sample there are about 270,000 clones; 75% to 90% appear just once. The top ten constitute less than 2.5% of the sample.

A word on this clone: The antigen this receptor binds is unknown. No quality values exist for individual bases; no much larger clone is one base distant.

Each collaborating institution followed its own protocols to collect whole blood in K2EDTA tubes. For TCRbeta analysis, collaborators shipped samples in one of three forms: frozen whole blood, isolated PBMCs, or DNA extracted from either of those sample types. Via the germline V gene, CDR1 is ENHRY and CDR2 SYGVKD. Germline trimming: 4 bases from V, 8 bases from J; junction bases outside gene matches: 11. Including the terminal cysteine and phenylalanine, the CDR3 comprises 16 residues. The entry retains the CDR3 DNA only, 48 bases that are in frame from base 1. This clonotype was obtained from a man in his forties or fifties with acute or convalescent COVID-19. The chain is assembled from TRBV10-3 and TRBJ1-4; 9 middle bases align to TRBD1. The source material was peripheral blood. The CDR3 protein sequence reads: CAISGVTGGEEEKLFF. The DNA is TGTGCCATCAGTGGAGTAACAGGGGGCGAAGAAGAAAAACTGTTTTTT.